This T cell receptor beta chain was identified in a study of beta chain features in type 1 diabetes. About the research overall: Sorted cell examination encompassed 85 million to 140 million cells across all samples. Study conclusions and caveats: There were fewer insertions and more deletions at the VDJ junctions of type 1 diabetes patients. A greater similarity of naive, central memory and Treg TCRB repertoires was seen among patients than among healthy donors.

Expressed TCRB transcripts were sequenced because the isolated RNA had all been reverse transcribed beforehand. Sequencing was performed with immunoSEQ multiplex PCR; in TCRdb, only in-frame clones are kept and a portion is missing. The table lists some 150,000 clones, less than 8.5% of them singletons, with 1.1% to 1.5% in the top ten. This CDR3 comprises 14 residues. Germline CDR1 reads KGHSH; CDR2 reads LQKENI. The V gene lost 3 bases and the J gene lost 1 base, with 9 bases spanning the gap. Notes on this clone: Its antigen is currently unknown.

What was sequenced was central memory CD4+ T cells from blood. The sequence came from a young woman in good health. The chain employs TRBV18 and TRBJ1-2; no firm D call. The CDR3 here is CASSPAEHNYGYTF. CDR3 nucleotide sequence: TGTGCCAGCTCACCCGCGGAGCATAACTATGGCTACACCTTC.